This T cell receptor (beta chain) came from a study of CXCR3-negative and CXCR3-positive naive CD8 T cells (dated by TCRdb to between 2018 and 2021). Turning to the overall study: In total, about 150 million TRB reads were obtained, corresponding to roughly 1.5 +/- 0.3 million reads per library. Naive subsets from about five donors and memory cells from 3 donors were included in the TRBV-TRBJ cluster analysis. Data from about 10 donors, pooled across two independent experiments, went into the diversity and physicochemical repertoire analyses. On the study overall, not on this receptor specifically: TRB CDR3s from CXCR3-positive naive cells showed higher hydrophobicity (lower Kidera factor 4), lower energy, and higher strength and volume indices than CXCR3-negative naive cells. Freshly isolated PBMCs were used for most assays because CXCR3 expression went down partially after cryopreservation. Both naive subsets had comparably high repertoire diversity, while memory CD8+ T cells had much lower repertoire diversity. Naive CXCR3-negative and CXCR3-positive cells from the same donor showed similar TRBV-TRBJ usage, whereas memory cells showed distinct patterns. Because surface CD5, which is linked to self-reactivity in mice, was comparable between the naive subsets, TCR interaction strength was also inferred from TRB CDR3 physicochemical properties.

Each CD8+ T cell subset was flow-sorted in triplicate, with 300,000 or so cells per subset placed directly into RLT lysis buffer. To keep memory contaminants out, a stringent definition of naive CD8+ T cells was applied: CD45RO-CCR7+CD27+CD95-. Using standard density gradient centrifugation, peripheral blood mononuclear cells were isolated from buffy coats. Naive CXCR3-negative and CXCR3-positive CD8+ T cells were flow-sorted using a FACSAria III. Total RNA was extracted from sorted cells with an RNeasy Mini Kit. Concerning this clonotype: The antigen it binds to is not known.

The germline V gene supplies CDR1 SQVTM and CDR2 ANQGSEA. Taken from cysteine to phenylalanine, the CDR3 has 15 residues. The record lacks a DNA sequence. The listed sequencing device is NextSeq 550. The Human TCR Profiling Kit (MiLaboratory) was used to make UMI-labeled 5' RACE TRB cDNA libraries. cDNA synthesis used the entire amount of extracted RNA, and PCR amplification then used the entire amount of cDNA produced. Libraries were prepared in parallel using an identical number of PCR cycles. For the original study's pipeline: With a minimum of two reads required per UMI, MIGEC and MiXCR pulled out about 49,000 +/- 11,000 unique UMI-labeled TRB cDNA molecules from each library. An average of roughly 40,000 +/- 10,000 functional in-frame TRB CDR3 nucleotide clonotypes without stop codons was found per library. Diversity metrics, including normalized Shannon-Wiener and Chao1, were computed in VDJtools after downsampling to 5000 UMI-labeled TRB molecules per sample. For the central five CDR3 residues, VDJtools calculated physicochemical properties weighted by clonotype size, namely interaction energy, strength, volume and Kidera factor 4. After the reads were reprocessed by TCRdb, one entry was made per CDR3 protein sequence, with no DNA. For this entry, the V and J calls and clone size follow TCRdb and not the study's own pipeline. The table for this sample shows approximately 88,000 distinct CDR3 sequences. The biggest ten clones account for around 0.58% of the sample.

This receptor was identified in a human donor in good health. Some clones in this sample may be carry-over from other donors' samples. Sequences were obtained from naive CXCR3+ CD8+ T cells from blood. The cell subset or site label corresponds to: CD45RO-CCR7+CD27+CD95- naive CD8+ T cells expressing CXCR3 (TNR3+). The chain is made from TRBV29-1 and TRBJ2-7; absent DNA, TCRdb's TRBD1 call cannot be checked. CDR3 region: CSVEDETGVSYEQYF.